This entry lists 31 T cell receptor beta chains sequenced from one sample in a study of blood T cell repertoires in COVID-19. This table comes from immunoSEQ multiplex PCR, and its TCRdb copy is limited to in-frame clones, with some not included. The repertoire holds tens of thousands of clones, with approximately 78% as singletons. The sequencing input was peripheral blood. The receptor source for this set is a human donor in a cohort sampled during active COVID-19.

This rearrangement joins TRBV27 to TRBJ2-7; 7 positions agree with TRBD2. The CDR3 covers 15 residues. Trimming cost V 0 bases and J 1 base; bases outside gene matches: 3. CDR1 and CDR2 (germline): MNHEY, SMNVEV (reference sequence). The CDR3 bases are TGTGCCAGCAGTTTATCCGCTAGCGGTTCCTACGAGCAGTACTTC. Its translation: CASSLSASGSYEQYF.

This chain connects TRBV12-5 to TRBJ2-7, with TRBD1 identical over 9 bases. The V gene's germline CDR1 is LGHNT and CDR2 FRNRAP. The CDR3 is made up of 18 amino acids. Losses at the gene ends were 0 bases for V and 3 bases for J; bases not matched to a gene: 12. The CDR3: CASGLVLGTGWVSYEQYF. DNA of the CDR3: TGTGCTAGTGGTTTGGTACTGGGGACAGGGTGGGTGAGCTACGAGCAGTACTTC.

The CDR3 here is CSVESGGRQTQYF. The CDR3 DNA reads TGCAGCGTTGAGTCGGGGGGGAGACAGACCCAGTACTTC. The rearrangement links TRBV29-1 to TRBJ2-5; 8 nucleotides line up with TRBD2. Germline V lookup: CDR1 SQVTM, CDR2 ANQGSEA. This CDR3 comprises 13 residues. V gave up 3 bases and J gave up 6 bases; unmatched junction bases: 6.

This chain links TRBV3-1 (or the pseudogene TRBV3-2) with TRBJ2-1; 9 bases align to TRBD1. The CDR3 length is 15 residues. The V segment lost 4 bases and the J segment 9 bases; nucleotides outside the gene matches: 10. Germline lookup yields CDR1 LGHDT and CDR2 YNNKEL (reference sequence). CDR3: CASSLTGTGYSEQFF. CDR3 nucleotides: TGTGCCAGCAGCCTGACCGGGACAGGGTATTCTGAGCAGTTCTTC.

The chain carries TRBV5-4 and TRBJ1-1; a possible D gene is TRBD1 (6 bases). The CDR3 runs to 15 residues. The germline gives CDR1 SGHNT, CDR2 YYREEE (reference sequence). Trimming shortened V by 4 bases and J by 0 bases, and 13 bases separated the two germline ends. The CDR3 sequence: CASSQERGLNTEAFF. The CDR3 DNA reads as TGTGCCAGCAGCCAAGAGCGGGGGCTGAACACTGAAGCTTTCTTT.

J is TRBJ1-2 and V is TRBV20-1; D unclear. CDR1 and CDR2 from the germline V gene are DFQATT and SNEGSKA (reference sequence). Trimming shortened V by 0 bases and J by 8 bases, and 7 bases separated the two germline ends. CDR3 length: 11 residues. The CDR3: CSARDHFGYTF. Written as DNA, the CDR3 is TGCAGTGCTAGAGATCATTTCGGCTACACCTTC.

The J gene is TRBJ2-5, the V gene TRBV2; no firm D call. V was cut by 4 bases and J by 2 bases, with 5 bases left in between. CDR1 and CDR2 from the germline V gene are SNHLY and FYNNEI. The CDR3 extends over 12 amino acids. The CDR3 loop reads CASSVGQETQYF. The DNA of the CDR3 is TGTGCCAGCAGTGTCGGGCAAGAGACCCAGTACTTC. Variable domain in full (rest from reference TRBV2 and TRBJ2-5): EPEVTQTPSHQVTQMGQEVILRCVPISNHLYFYWYRQILGQKVEFLVSFYNNEISEKSEIFDDQFSVERPDGSNFTLKIRSTKLEDSAMYFCASSVGQETQYFGPGTRLLVL.

The DNA of the CDR3 is TGCGCCAGCAGCTTGCTCGGACAGACTCAAGAGACCCAGTACTTC. Its protein product is CASSLLGQTQETQYF. V gene TRBV5-1 combines with J gene TRBJ2-5, with D possibly being TRBD1 (6 bases). Germline V gene sequence: CDR1 SGHRS, CDR2 YFSETQ. V was trimmed by 1 base and J by 2 bases, leaving 12 bases between them. The CDR3 is made up of 15 amino acids.

CDR3 protein: CASSLGVVVGPEAFF. As DNA, the CDR3 is TGTGCCAGTAGTTTAGGAGTCGTGGTGGGGCCTGAAGCTTTCTTT. The rearrangement joins TRBV19 to TRBJ1-1; D possibly corresponds to TRBD1 (5 bases). The CDR3 is 15 amino acids. Germline values: CDR1 LNHDA, CDR2 SQIVND (reference sequence). Trimming left V 5 bases short and J 6 bases short, with 19 bases between.

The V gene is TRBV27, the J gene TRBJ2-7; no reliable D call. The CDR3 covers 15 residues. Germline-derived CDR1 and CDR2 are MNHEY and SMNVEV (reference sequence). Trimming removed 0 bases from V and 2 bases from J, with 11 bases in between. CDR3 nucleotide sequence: TGTGCCAGCAGTTTATCAAACTTAGGAGCCTACGAGCAGTACTTC. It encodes CASSLSNLGAYEQYF.

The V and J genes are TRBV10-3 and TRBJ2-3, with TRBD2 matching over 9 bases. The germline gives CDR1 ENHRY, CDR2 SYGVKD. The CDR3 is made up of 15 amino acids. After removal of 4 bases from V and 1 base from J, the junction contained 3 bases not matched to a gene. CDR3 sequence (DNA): TGTGCCATCAGTGGAAGGACTAGCGGCACAGATACGCAGTATTTT. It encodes CAISGRTSGTDTQYF.

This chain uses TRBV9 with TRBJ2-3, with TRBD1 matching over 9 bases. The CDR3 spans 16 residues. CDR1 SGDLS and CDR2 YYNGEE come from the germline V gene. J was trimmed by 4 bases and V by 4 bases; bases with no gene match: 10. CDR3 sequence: CASSRDTGGAADTQYF. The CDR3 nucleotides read TGTGCCAGCAGCCGAGATACAGGGGGCGCCGCAGATACGCAGTATTTT.

CDR3 sequence (DNA): TGTGCCAGCAGTACTAACAAGATTCTTAGCAATCAGCCCCAGCATTTT. Amino acids: CASSTNKILSNQPQHF. This chain connects TRBV28 to TRBJ1-5, with D unclear. The ends were cut back, 5 bases at V and 0 bases at J, with 14 bases in the middle. The CDR3 is 16 amino acids. Germline lookup yields CDR1 MDHEN and CDR2 SYDVKM.

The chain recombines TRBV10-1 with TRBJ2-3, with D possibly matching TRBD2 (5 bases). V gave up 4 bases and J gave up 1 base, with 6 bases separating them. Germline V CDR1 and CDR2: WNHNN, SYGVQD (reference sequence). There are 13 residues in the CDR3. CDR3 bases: TGCGCCAGCAGTGGCGGGCGCACAGATACGCAGTATTTT. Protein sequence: CASSGGRTDTQYF.

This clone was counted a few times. The CDR3 region is CASSVGVMNTEAFF. The CDR3 region has the DNA TGTGCCAGCAGTGTAGGAGTGATGAACACTGAAGCTTTCTTT. The chain links TRBV2 to TRBJ1-1, with unresolved D. With 4 bases removed from V and 0 bases from J, the gap between germline ends came to 9 bases. The CDR3 is 14 residues long. Germline loops: CDR1 SNHLY, CDR2 FYNNEI.

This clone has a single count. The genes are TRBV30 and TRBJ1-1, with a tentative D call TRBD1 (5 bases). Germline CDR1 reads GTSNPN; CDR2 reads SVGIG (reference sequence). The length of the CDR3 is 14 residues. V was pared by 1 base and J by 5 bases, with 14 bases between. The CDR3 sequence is CAWSDQGMATEAFF. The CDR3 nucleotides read TGTGCCTGGAGTGACCAGGGTATGGCGACTGAAGCTTTCTTT. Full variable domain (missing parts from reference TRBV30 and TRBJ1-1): SQTIHQWPATLVQPVGSPLSLECTVEGTSNPNLYWYRQAAGRGLQLLFYSVGIGQISSEVPQNLSASRPQDRQFILSSKKLLLSDSGFYLCAWSDQGMATEAFFGQGTRLTVV.

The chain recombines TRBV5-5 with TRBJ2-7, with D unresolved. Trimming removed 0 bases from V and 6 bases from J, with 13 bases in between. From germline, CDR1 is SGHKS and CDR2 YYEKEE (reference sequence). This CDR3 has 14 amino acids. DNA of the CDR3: TGTGCCAGCAGCTTGGGCAGCCTCCTAGTCGAGCAGTACTTC. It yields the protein CASSLGSLLVEQYF.

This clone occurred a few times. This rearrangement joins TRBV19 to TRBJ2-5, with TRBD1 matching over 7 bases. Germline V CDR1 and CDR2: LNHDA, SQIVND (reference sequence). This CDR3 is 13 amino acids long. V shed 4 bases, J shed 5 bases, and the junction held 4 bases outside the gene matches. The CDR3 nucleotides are TGTGCCAGTAGTACGACAGGGTTGGAGACCCAGTACTTC. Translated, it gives CASSTTGLETQYF.

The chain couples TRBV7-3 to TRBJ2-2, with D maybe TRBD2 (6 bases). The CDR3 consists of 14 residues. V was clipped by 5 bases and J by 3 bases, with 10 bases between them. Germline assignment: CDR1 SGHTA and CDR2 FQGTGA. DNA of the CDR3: TGTGCCAGCAGCCCGGGGGTTGACACCGGGGAGCTGTTTTTT. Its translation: CASSPGVDTGELFF.

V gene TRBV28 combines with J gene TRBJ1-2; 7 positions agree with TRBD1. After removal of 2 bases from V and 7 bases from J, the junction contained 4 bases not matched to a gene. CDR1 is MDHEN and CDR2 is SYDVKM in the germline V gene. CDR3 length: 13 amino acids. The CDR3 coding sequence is TGTGCCAGCAGTTTACTGGGACAGCTTGGCTACACCTTC. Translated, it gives CASSLLGQLGYTF.

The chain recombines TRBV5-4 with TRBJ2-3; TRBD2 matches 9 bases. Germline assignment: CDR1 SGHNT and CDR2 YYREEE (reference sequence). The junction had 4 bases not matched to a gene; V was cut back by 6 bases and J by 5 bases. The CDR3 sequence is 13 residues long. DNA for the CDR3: TGTGCCAGCAAAGGCGGGGGGGTAGATACGCAGTATTTT. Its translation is CASKGGGVDTQYF. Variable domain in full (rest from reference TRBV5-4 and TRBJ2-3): ETGVTQSPTHLIKTRGQQVTLRCSSQSGHNTVSWYQQALGQGPQFIFQYYREEENGRGNFPPRFSGLQFPNYSSELNVNALELDDSALYLCASKGGGVDTQYFGPGTRLTVL.

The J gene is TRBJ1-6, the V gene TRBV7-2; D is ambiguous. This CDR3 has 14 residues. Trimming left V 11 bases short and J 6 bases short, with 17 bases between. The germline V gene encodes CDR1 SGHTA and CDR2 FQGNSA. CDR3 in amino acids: CASLAGLTNSPLHF. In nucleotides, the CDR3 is TGTGCCTCCTTGGCAGGCCTAACTAATTCACCCCTCCACTTT.

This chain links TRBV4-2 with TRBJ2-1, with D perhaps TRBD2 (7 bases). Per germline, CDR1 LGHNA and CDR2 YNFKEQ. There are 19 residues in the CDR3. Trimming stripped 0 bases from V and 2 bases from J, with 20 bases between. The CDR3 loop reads CASSQDLGRQGNTYNEQFF. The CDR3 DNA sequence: TGTGCCAGCAGCCAAGATCTCGGGAGGCAGGGGAATACCTACAATGAGCAGTTCTTC.

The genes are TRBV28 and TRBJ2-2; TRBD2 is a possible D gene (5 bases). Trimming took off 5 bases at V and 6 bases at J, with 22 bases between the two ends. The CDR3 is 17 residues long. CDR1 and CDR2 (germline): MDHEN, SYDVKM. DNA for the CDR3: TGTGCCAGCAGTCCCTCCTATAATTACCTCGGGGCCGGGGAGCTGTTTTTT. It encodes CASSPSYNYLGAGELFF.

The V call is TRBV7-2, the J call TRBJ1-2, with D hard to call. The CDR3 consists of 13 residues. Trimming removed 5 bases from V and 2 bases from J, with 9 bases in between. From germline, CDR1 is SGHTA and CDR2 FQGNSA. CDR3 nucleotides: TGTGCCAGCAGCCCCGACGGGAACTATGGCTACACCTTC. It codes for CASSPDGNYGYTF. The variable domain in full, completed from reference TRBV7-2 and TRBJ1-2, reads GAGVSQSPSNKVTEKGKDVELRCDPISGHTALYWYRQSLGQGLEFLIYFQGNSAPDKSGLPSDRFSAERTGGSVSTLTIQRTQQEDSAVYLCASSPDGNYGYTFGSGTRLTVV.

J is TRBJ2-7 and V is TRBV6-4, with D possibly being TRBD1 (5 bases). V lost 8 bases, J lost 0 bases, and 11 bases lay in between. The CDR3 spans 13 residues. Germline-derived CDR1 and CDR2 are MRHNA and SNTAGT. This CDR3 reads CASRTSISYEQYF. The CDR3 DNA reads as TGTGCCAGCCGGACATCTATCTCCTACGAGCAGTACTTC.

CDR3 DNA: TGTGCCACCAGTGAAACAGGGGCCAGAGGTTCAGACACCGGGGAGCTGTTTTTT. This gives the protein CATSETGARGSDTGELFF. The J gene is TRBJ2-2, the V gene TRBV24-1; 7 nucleotides line up with TRBD1. This CDR3 contains 18 residues. Trimming at V came to 4 bases and at J to 3 bases, leaving 13 bases not matched to a gene. Germline V gene lookup returns CDR1 KGHDR and CDR2 SFDVKD.

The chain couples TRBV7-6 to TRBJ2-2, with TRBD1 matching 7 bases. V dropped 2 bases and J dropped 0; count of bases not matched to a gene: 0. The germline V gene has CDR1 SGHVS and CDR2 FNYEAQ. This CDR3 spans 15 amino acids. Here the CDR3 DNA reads TGTGCCAGCAGCTTAACAGGGGCGAACACCGGGGAGCTGTTTTTT. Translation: CASSLTGANTGELFF. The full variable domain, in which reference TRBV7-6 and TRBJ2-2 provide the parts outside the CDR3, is GAGVSQSPRYKVTKRGQDVALRCDPISGHVSLYWYRQALGQGPEFLTYFNYEAQQDKSGLPNDRFSAERPEGSISTLTIQRTEQRDSAMYRCASSLTGANTGELFFGEGSRLTVL.

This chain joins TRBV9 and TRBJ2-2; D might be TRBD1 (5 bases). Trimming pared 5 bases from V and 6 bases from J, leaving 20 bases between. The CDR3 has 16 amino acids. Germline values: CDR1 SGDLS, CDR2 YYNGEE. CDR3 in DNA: TGTGCCAGCAGTCGTAGGGGCCTCTCCTATTCCGGGGAGCTGTTTTTT. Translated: CASSRRGLSYSGELFF.

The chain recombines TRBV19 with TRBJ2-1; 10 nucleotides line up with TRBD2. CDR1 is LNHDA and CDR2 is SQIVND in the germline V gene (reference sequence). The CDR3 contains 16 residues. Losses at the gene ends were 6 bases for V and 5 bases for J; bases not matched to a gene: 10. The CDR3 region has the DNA TGTGCCAGTAGACAGCCGGGACTAGCGTTAGACAATGAGCAGTTCTTC. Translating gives CASRQPGLALDNEQFF. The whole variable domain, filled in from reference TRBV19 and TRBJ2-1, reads DGGITQSPKYLFRKEGQNVTLSCEQNLNHDAMYWYRQDPGQGLRLIYYSQIVNDFQKGDIAEGYSVSREKKESFPLTVTSAQKNPTAFYLCASRQPGLALDNEQFFGPGTRLTVL.

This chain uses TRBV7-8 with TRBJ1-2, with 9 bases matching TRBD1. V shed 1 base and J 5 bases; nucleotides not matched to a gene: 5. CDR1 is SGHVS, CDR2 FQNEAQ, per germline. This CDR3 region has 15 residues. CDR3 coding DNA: TGTGCCAGCAGCTTAGACCGGACAGGGGATTATGGCTACACCTTC. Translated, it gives CASSLDRTGDYGYTF.